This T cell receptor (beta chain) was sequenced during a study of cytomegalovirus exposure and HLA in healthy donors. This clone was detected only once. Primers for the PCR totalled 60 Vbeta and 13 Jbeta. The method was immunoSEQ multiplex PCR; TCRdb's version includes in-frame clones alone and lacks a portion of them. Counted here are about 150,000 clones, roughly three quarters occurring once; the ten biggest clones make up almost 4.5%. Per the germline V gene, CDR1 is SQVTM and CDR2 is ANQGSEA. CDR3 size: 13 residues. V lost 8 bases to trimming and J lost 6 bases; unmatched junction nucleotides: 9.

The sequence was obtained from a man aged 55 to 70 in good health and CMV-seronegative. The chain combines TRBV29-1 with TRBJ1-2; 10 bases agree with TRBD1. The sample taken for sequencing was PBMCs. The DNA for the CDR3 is TGCAGCTCTATGGGACAGGGGCAAGATGGCTACACCTTC. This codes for CSSMGQGQDGYTF.